This TCR beta chain comes out of a study of shared clonotypes between healthy human individuals. There were no recent acute infections or vaccinations among the donors, who were healthy HIV-negative adults. The table came from immunoSEQ multiplex PCR; TCRdb's copy has only in-frame clones and leaves some out. This table holds over a million clones, 75% to 85% found once. Regarding the study as a whole: Some naive CD4 clonotypes, around 5%, turned up in common across several donors. Genetic and exposure-history diversity was limited by the small donor number. Sorted-subset sequencing, rarefaction showed, was incomplete despite large depth.

A word on this clone: Its antigen is unidentified.

The clonotype was recovered from a man younger than 30 in good health. Some clones in this sample may be carry-over from other donors' samples. Sequencing used memory CD4+ T cells from PBMCs. Noted subset: CD45RA-negative fraction.

CDR3 loop: CASSTQTGGGADYGYTF. CDR3 sequence (DNA): TGTGCCAGCTCAACGCAGACAGGGGGGGGTGCGGACTATGGCTACACCTTC. V and J are TRBV18 and TRBJ1-2; 9 bases align to TRBD1. Germline V lookup: CDR1 KGHSH, CDR2 LQKENI. V lost 5 bases to trimming and J lost 3 bases; unmatched junction nucleotides: 13. This CDR3 has 17 residues.